This T cell receptor beta chain appears in the sequencing data of a study of cytomegalovirus exposure and HLA in healthy donors. Germline CDR1 and CDR2: MNHEY and SMNVEV (reference sequence). J lost 5 bases, V lost 2 bases, and 7 bases had no gene match. This CDR3 has 15 amino acids. TCRdb's table, derived via immunoSEQ multiplex PCR, lists solely in-frame clones and lacks some. The table lists some 170,000 clones, 86% of them singletons, with roughly 2.5% in the top ten. The sequenced material came from PBMCs. The J gene is TRBJ1-2, the V gene TRBV27; 8 bases line up with TRBD1. This clonotype was obtained from a man aged 18 to 29 in good health and CMV-seropositive. The CDR3 DNA sequence: TGTGCCAGCAGTTTACAGGGGGCGCGGAGGTATGGCTACACCTTC. It codes for CASSLQGARRYGYTF.